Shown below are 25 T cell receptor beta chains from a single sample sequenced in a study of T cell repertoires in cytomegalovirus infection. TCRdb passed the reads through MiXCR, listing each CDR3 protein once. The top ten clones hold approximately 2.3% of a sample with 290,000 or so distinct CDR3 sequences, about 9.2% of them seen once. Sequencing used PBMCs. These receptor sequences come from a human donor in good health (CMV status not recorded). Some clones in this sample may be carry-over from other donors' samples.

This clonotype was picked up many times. The CDR3 DNA sequence: TGCGCCAGCAGTCAAGTATACCGGGACCGAAGCTCCTACAATGAGCAGTTCTTC. Translation gives CASSQVYRDRSSYNEQFF. This sequence joins TRBV23-1 and TRBJ2-1; possibly TRBD1 or TRBD2 for D (5 bases each). TRBV23-1 is sorted into the ORF group, with uncertain function. V was cut by 2 bases and J by 0 bases, with 17 bases left in between. The CDR3 covers 18 residues.

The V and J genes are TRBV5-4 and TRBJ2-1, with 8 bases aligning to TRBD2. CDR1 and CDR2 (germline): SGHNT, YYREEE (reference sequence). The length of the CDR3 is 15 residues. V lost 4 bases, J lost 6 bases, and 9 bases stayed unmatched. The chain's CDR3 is CASSNAGLETNEQFF. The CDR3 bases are TGTGCCAGCAGCAACGCGGGACTAGAGACCAATGAGCAGTTCTTC.

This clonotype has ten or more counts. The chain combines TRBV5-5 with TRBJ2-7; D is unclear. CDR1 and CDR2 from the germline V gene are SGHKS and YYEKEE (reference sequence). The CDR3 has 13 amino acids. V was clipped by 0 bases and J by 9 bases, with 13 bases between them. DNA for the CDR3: TGTGCCAGCAGCTTGGGTAGTTCGGGCGTGCAGTACGTC. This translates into CASSLGSSGVQYV.

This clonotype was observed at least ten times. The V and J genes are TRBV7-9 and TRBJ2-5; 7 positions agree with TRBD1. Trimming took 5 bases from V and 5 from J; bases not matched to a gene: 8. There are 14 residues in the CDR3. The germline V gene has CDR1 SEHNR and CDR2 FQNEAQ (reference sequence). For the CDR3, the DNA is TGTGCCAGCAGCCCCCCCCCCAGGGGGGAGACCCAGTACTTC. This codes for CASSPPPRGETQYF.

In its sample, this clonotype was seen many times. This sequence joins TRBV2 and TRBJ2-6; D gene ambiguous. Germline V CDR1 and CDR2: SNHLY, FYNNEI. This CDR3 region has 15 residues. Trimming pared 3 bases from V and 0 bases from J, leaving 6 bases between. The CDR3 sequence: CASSEPFSGANVLTF. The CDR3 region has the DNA TGTGCCAGCAGTGAGCCGTTCTCTGGGGCCAACGTCCTGACTTTC.

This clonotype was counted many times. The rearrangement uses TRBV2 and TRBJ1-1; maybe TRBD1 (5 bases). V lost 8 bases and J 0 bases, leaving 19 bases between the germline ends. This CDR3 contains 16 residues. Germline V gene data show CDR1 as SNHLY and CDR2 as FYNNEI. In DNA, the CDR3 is TGTGCCAGCCACAAGGATACAGGACGGATGAACACTGAAGCTTTCTTT. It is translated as CASHKDTGRMNTEAFF.

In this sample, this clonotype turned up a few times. Here the CDR3 DNA reads TGTGCCAGCACCAAAGACAGGGGGCGCCCGGCCGGGGAGCTGTTTTTT. It yields the protein CASTKDRGRPAGELFF. The chain uses TRBV12-3 or TRBV12-4 and TRBJ2-2, with TRBD1 identical over 10 bases. Trimming at V came to 7 bases and at J to 6 bases, leaving 11 bases not matched to a gene. The CDR3 runs 16 residues.

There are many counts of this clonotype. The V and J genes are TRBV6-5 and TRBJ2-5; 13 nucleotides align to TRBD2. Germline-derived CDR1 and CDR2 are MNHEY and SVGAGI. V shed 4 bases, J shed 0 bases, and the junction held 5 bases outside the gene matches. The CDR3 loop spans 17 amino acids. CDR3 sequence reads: CASSWTSGGPYQETQYF. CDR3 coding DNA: TGTGCCAGCAGTTGGACTAGCGGGGGTCCGTACCAAGAGACCCAGTACTTC.

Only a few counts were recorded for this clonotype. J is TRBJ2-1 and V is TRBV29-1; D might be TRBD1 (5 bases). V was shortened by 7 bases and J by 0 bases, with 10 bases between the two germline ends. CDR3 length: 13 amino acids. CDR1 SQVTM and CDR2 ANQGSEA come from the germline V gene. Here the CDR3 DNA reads TGCAGCGCCCGACAGACCTCCTACAATGAGCAGTTCTTC. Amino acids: CSARQTSYNEQFF.

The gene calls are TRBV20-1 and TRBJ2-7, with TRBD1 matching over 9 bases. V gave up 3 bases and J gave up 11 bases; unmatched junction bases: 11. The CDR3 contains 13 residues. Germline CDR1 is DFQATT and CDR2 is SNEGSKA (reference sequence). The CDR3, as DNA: TGCAGTGCTAGGACCGGGACAGGGAGTCTGGAGTACTTC. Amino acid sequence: CSARTGTGSLEYF.

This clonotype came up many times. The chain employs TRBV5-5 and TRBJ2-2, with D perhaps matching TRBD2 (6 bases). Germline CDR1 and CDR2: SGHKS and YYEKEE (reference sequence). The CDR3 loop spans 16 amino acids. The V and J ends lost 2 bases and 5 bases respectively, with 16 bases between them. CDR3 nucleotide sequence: TGTGCCAGCAGCTTCTTCCCCGGGACTGGGACCGGGGAGCTGTTTTTT. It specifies CASSFFPGTGTGELFF.

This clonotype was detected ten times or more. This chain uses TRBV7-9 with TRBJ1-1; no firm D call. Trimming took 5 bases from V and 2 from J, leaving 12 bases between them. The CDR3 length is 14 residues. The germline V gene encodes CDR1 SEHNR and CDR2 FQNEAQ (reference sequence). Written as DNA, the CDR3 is TGTGCCAGCAGCGCCCTTGGCAGCAACACTGAAGCTTTCTTT. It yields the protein CASSALGSNTEAFF. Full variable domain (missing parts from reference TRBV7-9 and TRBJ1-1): DTGVSQNPRHKITKRGQNVTFRCDPISEHNRLYWYRQTLGQGPEFLTYFQNEAQLEKSRLLSDRFSAERPKGSFSTLEIQRTEQGDSAMYLCASSALGSNTEAFFGQGTRLTVV.

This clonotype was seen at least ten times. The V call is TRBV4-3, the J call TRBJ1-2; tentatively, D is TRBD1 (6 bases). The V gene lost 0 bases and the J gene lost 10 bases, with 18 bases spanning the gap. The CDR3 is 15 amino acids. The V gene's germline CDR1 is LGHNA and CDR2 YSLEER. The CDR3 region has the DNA TGCGCCAGCAGCCAAGATATTGGGGACACCTCGTACTACACCTTC. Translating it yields CASSQDIGDTSYYTF.

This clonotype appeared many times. DNA of the CDR3: TGTGCCAGCAGCGTGGTACAGGGAGGGATTGAAGCTTTCTTT. Its translation is CASSVVQGGIEAFF. The chain is built from TRBV5-4 and TRBJ1-1; D is possibly TRBD1 (6 bases). In germline, CDR1 is SGHNT, CDR2 YYREEE (reference sequence). V gave up 4 bases and J gave up 7 bases, with 17 bases separating them. The CDR3 contains 14 residues.

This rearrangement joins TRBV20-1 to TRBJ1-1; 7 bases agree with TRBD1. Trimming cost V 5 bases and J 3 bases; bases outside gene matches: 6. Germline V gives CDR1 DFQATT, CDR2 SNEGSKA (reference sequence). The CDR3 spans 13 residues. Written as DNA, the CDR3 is TGCAGTGCTGCCTACAGGGGAGACACTGAAGCTTTCTTT. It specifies CSAAYRGDTEAFF.

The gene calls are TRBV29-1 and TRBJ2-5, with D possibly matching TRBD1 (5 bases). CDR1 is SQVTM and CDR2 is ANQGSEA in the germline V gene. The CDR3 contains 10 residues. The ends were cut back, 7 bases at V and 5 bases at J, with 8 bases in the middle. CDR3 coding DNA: TGCAGCGCAGGGCGGGAGACCCAGTACTTC. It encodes CSAGRETQYF.

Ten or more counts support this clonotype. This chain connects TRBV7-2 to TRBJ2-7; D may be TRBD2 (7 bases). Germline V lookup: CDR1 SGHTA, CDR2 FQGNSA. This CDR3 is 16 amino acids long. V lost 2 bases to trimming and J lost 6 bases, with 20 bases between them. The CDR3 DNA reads TGTGCCAGCAGCTTATCCCCTGACGGGGGGCAAGGCGAGCAGTACGTC. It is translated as CASSLSPDGGQGEQYV.

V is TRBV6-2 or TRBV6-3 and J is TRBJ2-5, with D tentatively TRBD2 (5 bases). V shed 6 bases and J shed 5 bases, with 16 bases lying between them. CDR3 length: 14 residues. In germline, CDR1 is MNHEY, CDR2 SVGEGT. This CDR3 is CASSNGLPGETQYF. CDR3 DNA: TGTGCCAGCAGCAATGGACTCCCTGGGGAGACCCAGTACTTC.

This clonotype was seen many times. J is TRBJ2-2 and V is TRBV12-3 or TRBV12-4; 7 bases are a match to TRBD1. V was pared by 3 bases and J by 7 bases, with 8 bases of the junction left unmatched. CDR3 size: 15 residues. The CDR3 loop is CASSFEGARGGELFF. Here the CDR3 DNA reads TGTGCCAGCAGTTTTGAGGGGGCAAGAGGCGGGGAGCTGTTTTTT.

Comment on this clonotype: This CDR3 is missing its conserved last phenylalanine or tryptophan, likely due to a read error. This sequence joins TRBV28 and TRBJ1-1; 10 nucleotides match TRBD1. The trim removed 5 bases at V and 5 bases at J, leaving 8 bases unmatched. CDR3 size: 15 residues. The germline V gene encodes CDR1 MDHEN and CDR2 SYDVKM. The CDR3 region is CASSPQTGGRTEAFS. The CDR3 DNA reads TGTGCCAGCAGTCCCCAGACAGGGGGCAGGACTGAAGCTTTCTCT.

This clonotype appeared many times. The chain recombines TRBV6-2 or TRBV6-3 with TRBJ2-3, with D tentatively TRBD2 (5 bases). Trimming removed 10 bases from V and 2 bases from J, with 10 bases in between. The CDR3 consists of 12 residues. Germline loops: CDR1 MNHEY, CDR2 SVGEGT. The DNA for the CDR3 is TGTGCCACCAACCGGGACACAGATACGCAGTATTTT. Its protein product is CATNRDTDTQYF.

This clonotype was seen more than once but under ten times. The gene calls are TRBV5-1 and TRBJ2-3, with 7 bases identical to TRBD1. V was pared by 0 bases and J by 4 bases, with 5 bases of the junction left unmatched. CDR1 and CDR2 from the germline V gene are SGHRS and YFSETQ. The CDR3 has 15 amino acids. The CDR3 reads CASSLEGGQADTQYF. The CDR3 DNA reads TGCGCCAGCAGCTTGGAAGGGGGCCAAGCAGATACGCAGTATTTT.

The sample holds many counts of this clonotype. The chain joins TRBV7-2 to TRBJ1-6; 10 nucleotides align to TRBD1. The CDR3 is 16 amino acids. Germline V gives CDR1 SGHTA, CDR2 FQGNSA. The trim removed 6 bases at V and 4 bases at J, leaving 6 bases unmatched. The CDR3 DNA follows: TGTGCCAGCAGTCCGGACAGGGGGAGGTATAATTCACCCCTCCACTTT. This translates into CASSPDRGRYNSPLHF.

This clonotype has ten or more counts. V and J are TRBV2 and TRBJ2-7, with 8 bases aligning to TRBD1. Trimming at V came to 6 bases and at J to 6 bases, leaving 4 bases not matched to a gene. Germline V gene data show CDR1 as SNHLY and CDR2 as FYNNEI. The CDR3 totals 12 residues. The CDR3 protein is CASSLTGVEQYF. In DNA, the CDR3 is TGTGCCAGCAGCTTGACAGGGGTCGAGCAGTACTTC. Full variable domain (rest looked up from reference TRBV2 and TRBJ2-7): EPEVTQTPSHQVTQMGQEVILRCVPISNHLYFYWYRQILGQKVEFLVSFYNNEISEKSEIFDDQFSVERPDGSNFTLKIRSTKLEDSAMYFCASSLTGVEQYFGPGTRLTVT.

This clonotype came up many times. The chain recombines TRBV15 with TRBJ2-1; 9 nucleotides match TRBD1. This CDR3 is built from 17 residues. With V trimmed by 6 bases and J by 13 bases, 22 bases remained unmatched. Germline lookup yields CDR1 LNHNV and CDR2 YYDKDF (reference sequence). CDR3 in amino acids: CATRQSPGTGKLGTQFF. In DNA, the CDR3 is TGTGCCACCAGACAAAGTCCCGGGACAGGGAAATTAGGGACTCAGTTCTTC.